This T cell receptor beta chain was sequenced during a study of blood T cell repertoires in COVID-19 (dated by TCRdb to 2018 to 2021). For context, the study as a whole: Collaborator samples came from the United States, Italy and Spain and covered acute and convalescent phases of COVID-19. The prospective study material was composed of cDNA or gDNA derived from T cells, B-cell-depleted T cells, or PBMCs. Subjects who had been exposed to COVID-19, were actively infected with it, or had recovered from it provided the deeply sampled blood TCRbeta repertoires that made up the dataset. A freely available public database, intended as a resource for researchers studying the immune response to SARS-CoV-2, is where the repertoires were released. A de-identified subject ID, COVID-19 status, age in years and sex were almost always included in the sample metadata. Samples were obtained from the ongoing ImmuneRACE study (first 160 participants) and from some 1,300 subjects provided by 6 global collaborators. Where available, HLA class I and class II types were obtained from metadata supplied by the sample provider rather than from assay-based typing. The investigation overall reported the following: The amount of clinical and demographic metadata varied by source and participant and was provided uncurated.

The immunoSEQ Assay, a bias-controlled multiplex PCR, was used to amplify TCRbeta CDR3 regions from genomic DNA. The source study handled its data this way. The number of nucleated cells in each sample was estimated from the amplification of reference gene primers within the assay. To quantify the absolute abundance of each unique TCRbeta CDR3 rearrangement, sequence reads were collapsed and filtered. For each sample, productive Simpson clonality was calculated as the square root of Simpson's diversity index over productive rearrangements. The clones in this table, taken by TCRdb from immuneACCESS, are in-frame only. Not every clone is retained; where verified, under half of the shortfall comes from an unresolved V gene, and the cause of the rest is unknown. V and J calls plus clone size are reproduced from that table; the DNA served to infer D and trimming. Present in this sample are about 260,000 clones, approximately 88% of which were seen just once. The ten largest account for 1.2% of the sample.

Turning to this clone: There is no known antigen for this receptor. No much larger clonotype is one base removed from it; base qualities were not supplied.

The germline V gene gives CDR1 as SGHRS and CDR2 as YFSETQ. The germline ends are 7 bases apart after V is trimmed by 1 base and J by 8 bases. The CDR3, cysteine through phenylalanine, is 13 amino acids long. CDR3 DNA only is kept here, 39 bases in frame from base 1. Participants in the prospective study were aged about 18 to 100 years, lived in 24 United States geographic areas, and enrolled through a virtual design. In the prospective study, cohorts were assigned on the basis of participant-reported clinical history obtained from a screening survey and a study questionnaire. Mobile phlebotomists in the prospective study collected whole blood, serum and a nasopharyngeal or oropharyngeal swab from every participant. Prospective study participants could optionally give additional blood draws and questionnaires over a 2-month period. Blood samples from the prospective study were shipped frozen or at room temperature prior to DNA extraction.

The V and J segments used are TRBV5-1 and TRBJ1-6; there is no confident call for the D gene. The sample consisted of PBMCs or T cells enriched from blood (not recorded which). The clonotype originates from a woman between 35 and 50 years old with acute COVID-19. Read as DNA, the sequence is TGCGCCAGCAGCTTGTTACTTGATTCACCCCTCCACTTT. Translation gives CASSLLLDSPLHF.